This passage covers 27 T cell receptor beta chains from one sample sequenced in a study of tumor and adjacent non-tumor tissue in lung cancer. Three rounds of nested PCR, following a modified ARM-PCR protocol, produced the TCRbeta library. TCRdb called the multiplex PCR reads again in MiXCR, with one record for every CDR3 protein. The table lists 70,000 to 90,000 distinct CDR3 sequences, 80% to 90% of them singletons. No cell sorting was done before RNA was extracted from the tissue. This non-tumor lung sample came from over 3 cm beyond the tumor edge. Source material: distant non-tumor lung tissue. These receptors originate from a man in his 60s with non-small cell lung cancer.

The chain has TRBV4-3 and TRBJ2-1, with 7 positions matching TRBD2. Germline values: CDR1 LGHNA, CDR2 YSLEER. Trimming took 2 bases from V and 16 from J; bases not matched to a gene: 20. This CDR3 has 16 residues. As DNA, the CDR3 is TGCGCCAGCAGCCAAAACCGGGACTACCAAAACAATGTGCAATTCTTC. Translation gives CASSQNRDYQNNVQFF.

Remarks on this clonotype: An end of the junction does not agree with germline; a read error may underlie this. V gene TRBV19 combines with J gene TRBJ2-5; 8 bases are a match to TRBD2. The CDR3 length is 15 residues. Germline CDR1 reads LNHDA; CDR2 reads SQIVND (reference sequence). CDR3 in amino acids: CASSPLTGGLEIQYF. The CDR3 DNA follows: TGTGCCAGTAGTCCACTAACGGGAGGGTTAGAGATCCAGTACTTC.

Points on this clonotype: This CDR3 fails to terminate in the conserved phenylalanine or tryptophan, so it likely reflects a read error. The chain joins TRBV4-3 to TRBJ2-7; 9 bases line up with TRBD1. The germline CDR1 and CDR2 sequences are LGHNA and YSLEER. This CDR3 comprises 17 residues. V lost 3 bases, J lost 2 bases, and 11 bases stayed unmatched. The CDR3 is CASSHGIRTGAAYEQYS. The CDR3 DNA is TGCGCCAGCAGCCACGGAATCAGGACAGGGGCCGCCTACGAGCAGTACTCC.

Remarks on this clonotype: The junction and the germline gene differ at one end; a read error may be behind it. The chain couples TRBV20-1 to TRBJ1-1; 7 positions agree with TRBD1. The CDR3 sequence is 13 residues long. Germline V gene data show CDR1 as DFQATT and CDR2 as SNEGSKA (reference sequence). DNA for the CDR3: TGCAGTGGCCGAATCCCACAGGGGACTGAAGCTTTTTTT. As protein: CSGRIPQGTEAFF.

As for this clonotype: Its ends do not fully match the called genes, so a read error is possible. V is TRBV29-1 and J is TRBJ1-1; D is possibly TRBD1 (6 bases). CDR1 and CDR2 from the germline V gene are SQVTM and ANQGSEA. There are 12 residues in the CDR3. The CDR3, as DNA: TGCAGTGGCGGGGACAAGAACACTAAAGCTTTCTTT. Its protein is CSGGDKNTKAFF.

For this clonotype: A much larger clonotype is one base distant, so this may be a read error. The chain couples TRBV5-6 to TRBJ2-6; TRBD2 is a possible D gene (5 bases). The CDR3 totals 16 residues. The germline V gene has CDR1 SGHDT and CDR2 YYEEEE. Here the CDR3 DNA reads TGTACCAGCAGCGACGGACTGTACTCTGGGGCCAACGTCCTGACTTTC. It specifies CTSSDGLYSGANVLTF.

This sequence joins TRBV4-3 and TRBJ2-7; 7 bases are shared with TRBD2. There are 15 residues in the CDR3. The J segment lost 0 bases and the V segment lost 7 bases, leaving 9 bases of the junction unmatched. Germline V gene sequence: CDR1 LGHNA, CDR2 YSLEER. For the CDR3, the DNA is TGCGCCAGCAATCAAGGGACTAACTACTCCTACGAGCAGTACTTC. It yields the protein CASNQGTNYSYEQYF.

The V and J genes are TRBV20-1 and TRBJ1-4, with D perhaps matching TRBD1 (5 bases). Germline lookup yields CDR1 DFQATT and CDR2 SNEGSKA (reference sequence). V was clipped by 1 base and J by 7 bases, with 22 bases between them. The length of the CDR3 is 17 residues. As DNA, the CDR3 is TGCAGTGCTAGAGGGATGGAACAGGAGACCTTAATTGAAAAACTGTTTTTT. Amino acids: CSARGMEQETLIEKLFF.

In its sample, this clonotype was seen once. A read error is likely, as this CDR3 ends without the conserved phenylalanine or tryptophan. The chain is built from TRBV7-9 and TRBJ2-3, with TRBD2 identical over 9 bases. Germline CDR1 and CDR2: SEHNR and FQNEAQ (reference sequence). The CDR3 length is 15 residues. The CDR3 loop reads CASSPQTSGADTQYS. Written as DNA, the CDR3 is TGTGCCAGCAGCCCGCAGACTAGCGGAGCTGATACACAGTATTCT.

The gene calls are TRBV11-3 and TRBJ2-5; D perhaps matches TRBD2 (5 bases). The CDR3 has 16 residues. CDR1 and CDR2 (germline): SGHNT, YENEEA. V was cut by 5 bases and J by 5 bases, with 21 bases left in between. The CDR3 bases are TGTGCCAGCAGCCCGGCGGGCGGTGTGTCGTGTGAGACCCAGTACTTC. It codes for CASSPAGGVSCETQYF.

This clonotype came up a few times. An end of the junction differs from the germline gene, which may be a read error. The chain carries TRBV11-2 and TRBJ1-1, with unresolved D. Germline V gene sequence: CDR1 SGHAT, CDR2 FQNNGV. The CDR3 sequence is 13 residues long. CDR3 sequence: CVSSPTAFTEAFF. CDR3 DNA: TGTGTCAGCAGTCCGACCGCGTTCACTGAAGCATTCTTT. Full variable domain (rest looked up from reference TRBV11-2 and TRBJ1-1): EAGVAQSPRYKIIEKRQSVAFWCNPISGHATLYWYQQILGQGPKLLIQFQNNGVVDDSQLPKDRFSAERLKGVDSTLKIQPAKLEDSAVYLCVSSPTAFTEAFFGQGTRLTVV.

This clonotype was observed a single time. This chain connects TRBV4-1 to TRBJ2-3; D possibly corresponds to TRBD2 (6 bases). CDR1 is MGHRA and CDR2 is YSYEKL in the germline V gene. Trimming stripped 2 bases from V and 3 bases from J, with 18 bases between. CDR3 length equals 17 residues. For the CDR3, the DNA is TGCGCCAGCAGCCAACCCCGGGCCTCGGGGGTGACAGATACGCAGTATTTT. Its protein is CASSQPRASGVTDTQYF.

A note on this clonotype: Germline and junction disagree at one end, which may indicate a read error. V is TRBV6-1 and J is TRBJ1-1; D remains unclear. Germline CDR1 MNHNS, CDR2 SASEGT. The CDR3 is 14 residues long. The CDR3 reads CASRSGYLNTETLF. The CDR3 DNA reads TGTGCCAGCAGGTCGGGATATCTAAACACTGAAACTCTCTTT.

The rearrangement joins TRBV11-3 to TRBJ2-5; a weak D match, TRBD1 (6 bases). V was shortened by 7 bases and J by 2 bases, with 11 bases between the two germline ends. This CDR3 comprises 13 residues. Germline V gene lookup returns CDR1 SGHNT and CDR2 YENEEA. CDR3 sequence: CASNSGHQETQYF. Here the CDR3 DNA reads TGTGCCAGCAACTCGGGACATCAAGAGACCCAGTACTTC.

As to this clonotype: This likely comes from a read error, as the CDR3 has no conserved phenylalanine or tryptophan at its end. The rearrangement links TRBV12-5 to TRBJ2-3; maybe TRBD1 (6 bases). The V and J ends lost 2 bases and 8 bases respectively, with 23 bases between them. The CDR3 contains 17 residues. In germline, CDR1 is LGHNT, CDR2 FRNRAP. The CDR3 DNA sequence: TGTGCTAGTGGTTTGCCGATGACAGGAATTTCCCCAGTTACGCAGTATTGT. Translated: CASGLPMTGISPVTQYC.

Remarks on this clonotype: A much bigger clone sits one base away, suggesting this may be a read error. V is TRBV7-9 and J is TRBJ2-3; no clear D. Germline CDR1 is SEHNR and CDR2 is FQNEAQ (reference sequence). CDR3 length equals 11 residues. Written as DNA, the CDR3 is TGTGCCGGCAGCTTCGTAAATACGCAGTATTTT. Translated, it gives CAGSFVNTQYF.

For this clonotype: At one end the junction does not follow the germline gene, possibly because of a read error. The chain combines TRBV12-3 or TRBV12-4 with TRBJ1-5; D is possibly TRBD1 (5 bases). The CDR3 runs 13 residues. The CDR3 DNA reads as TGTGCCAGTAGTTTACTCAGGGATCAGTCCCAGCATTTT. Translation: CASSLLRDQSQHF.

As for this clonotype: The junction differs from germline at one of its ends, possibly a read error. The V gene is TRBV11-2, the J gene TRBJ2-5, with 7 nucleotides matching TRBD1. This CDR3 is built from 14 residues. Per the germline V gene, CDR1 is SGHAT and CDR2 is FQNNGV. The CDR3 protein is CASSPGQVLEAQYF. The DNA of the CDR3 is TGTGCCAGCAGTCCCGGACAGGTTTTGGAGGCCCAGTACTTT.

Details on this clonotype: A read error may account for a junction end that differs from germline. V is TRBV11-2 and J is TRBJ2-5; D gene unclear. Germline CDR1 and CDR2: SGHAT and FQNNGV. CDR3 length equals 14 residues. The CDR3 nucleotides are TGTGCCAGCAGCTTAGGGTCCAGTGTAGAGACTCAGTACTTC. This sequence encodes CASSLGSSVETQYF.

Worth noting for this clonotype: The conserved phenylalanine or tryptophan normally closing the CDR3 is absent here, so this likely arose from a read error. This rearrangement joins TRBV20-1 to TRBJ2-2, with 14 bases matching TRBD2. Germline V CDR1 and CDR2: DFQATT, SNEGSKA (reference sequence). The CDR3 covers 16 residues. CDR3 sequence (DNA): TGCAGCGCTAGAGGGACTAGCGGGGGAGACACCGGGGAGCTGTTTTTG. Translated: CSARGTSGGDTGELFL.

Regarding this clonotype: A much larger clone sits a single nucleotide away, making a read error possible. V is TRBV20-1 and J is TRBJ2-7; 8 bases line up with TRBD1. The junction had 17 bases not matched to a gene; V was cut back by 7 bases and J by 3 bases. This CDR3 is 16 amino acids long. The germline V gene has CDR1 DFQATT and CDR2 SNEGSKA (reference sequence). The CDR3 DNA follows: TGCAGTGGCGAATTTTCCGACAGGGGTGGGGGCTACGAGCAGTACTTC. Its protein product is CSGEFSDRGGGYEQYF.

This chain links TRBV20-1 with TRBJ2-3; D unclear. CDR3 length: 15 residues. Germline V gene sequence: CDR1 DFQATT, CDR2 SNEGSKA (reference sequence). V was trimmed by 1 base and J by 4 bases, leaving 15 bases between them. This CDR3 reads CSARGAVRLSDTQYF. The CDR3 DNA sequence: TGCAGTGCTAGAGGCGCAGTTAGGCTGTCAGATACGCAGTATTTT.

V usage is TRBV6-2 or TRBV6-3 and J usage is TRBJ2-1; TRBD1 is a possible D gene (6 bases). The germline V and J ends were trimmed by 7 bases and 7 bases, with 17 bases remaining between them. The CDR3 contains 14 residues. Germline values: CDR1 MNHEY, CDR2 SVGEGT. CDR3 nucleotides: TGTGCCAGCACCGAATGGACAGCCCGTAATGAGCAGTTCTTC. It encodes CASTEWTARNEQFF.

The V and J genes are TRBV28 and TRBJ1-2; weak D call: TRBD1 (6 bases). The CDR3 runs to 15 residues. The germline CDR1 and CDR2 sequences are MDHEN and SYDVKM. V lost 6 bases and J lost 1, with 15 bases in between. The CDR3 nucleotides read TGTGCCAGCAGCCGTGGGACACGACGTAACTATGGCTACACCTTC. This gives the protein CASSRGTRRNYGYTF.

Details on this clonotype: Here the CDR3 omits its conserved ending phenylalanine or tryptophan, so a read error is the likely source. The chain recombines TRBV11-3 with TRBJ2-7, with no clear D. The V gene's germline CDR1 is SGHNT and CDR2 YENEEA. V was trimmed by 4 bases and J by 2 bases, leaving 9 bases between them. The CDR3 is 13 residues long. CDR3 protein: CASSYVQTYEQYY. DNA of the CDR3: TGTGCCAGCAGCTACGTGCAGACCTACGAGCAGTACTAC.

The table lists this clonotype with a few counts. A read error may account for a junction end that differs from germline. V and J are TRBV4-3 and TRBJ1-2; TRBD1 aligns across 7 bases. Germline-derived CDR1 and CDR2 are LGHNA and YSLEER. The CDR3 is made up of 14 amino acids. CDR3 amino acids: CSSSQEQGNYGYTF. CDR3 in DNA: TGCTCCAGCAGCCAAGAACAGGGGAACTACGGCTACACCTTC.

On this clonotype itself: At one boundary the junction diverges from the germline segment, which might be a read error. The chain carries TRBV11-2 and TRBJ2-1, with D possibly TRBD1 on 5 matching bases. In germline, CDR1 is SGHAT, CDR2 FQNNGV. The CDR3 covers 14 residues. This chain's CDR3 is CASNLVEQDNEQLF. The CDR3 nucleotides are TGTGCCAGCAACTTAGTTGAACAGGACAATGAGCAGTTGTTC.